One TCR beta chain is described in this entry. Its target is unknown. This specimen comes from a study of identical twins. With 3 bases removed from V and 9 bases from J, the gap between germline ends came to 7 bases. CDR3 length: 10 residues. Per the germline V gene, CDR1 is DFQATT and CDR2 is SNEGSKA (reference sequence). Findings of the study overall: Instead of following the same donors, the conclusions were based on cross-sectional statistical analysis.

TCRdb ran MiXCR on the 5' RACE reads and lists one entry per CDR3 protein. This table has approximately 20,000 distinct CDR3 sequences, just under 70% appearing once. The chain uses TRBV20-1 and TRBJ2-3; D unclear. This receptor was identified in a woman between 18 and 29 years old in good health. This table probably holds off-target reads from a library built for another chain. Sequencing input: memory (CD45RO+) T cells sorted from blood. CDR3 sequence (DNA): TGCAGTGCTAGCCAGGAGACGCAGTATTTT. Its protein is CSASQETQYF.